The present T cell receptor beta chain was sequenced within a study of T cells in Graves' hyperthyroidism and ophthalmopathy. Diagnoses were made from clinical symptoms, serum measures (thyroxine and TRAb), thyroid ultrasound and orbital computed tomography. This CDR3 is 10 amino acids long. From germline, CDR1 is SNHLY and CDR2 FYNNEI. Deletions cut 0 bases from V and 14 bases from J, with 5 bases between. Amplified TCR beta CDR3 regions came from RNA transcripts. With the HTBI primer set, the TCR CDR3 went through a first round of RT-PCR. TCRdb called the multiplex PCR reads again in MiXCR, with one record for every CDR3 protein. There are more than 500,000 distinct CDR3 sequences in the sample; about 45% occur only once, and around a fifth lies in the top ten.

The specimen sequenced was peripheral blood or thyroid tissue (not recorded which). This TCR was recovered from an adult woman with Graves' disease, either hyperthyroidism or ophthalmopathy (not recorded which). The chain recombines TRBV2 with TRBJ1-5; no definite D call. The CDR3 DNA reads TGTGCCAGCAGTGAAGCCTACGAGCATTTT. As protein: CASSEAYEHF. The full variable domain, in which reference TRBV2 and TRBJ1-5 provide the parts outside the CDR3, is EPEVTQTPSHQVTQMGQEVILRCVPISNHLYFYWYRQILGQKVEFLVSFYNNEISEKSEIFDDQFSVERPDGSNFTLKIRSTKLEDSAMYFCASSEAYEHFGDGTRLSIL.